The text below deals with one T cell receptor beta chain. These data come from a study of STAT5B mutations in CD4+ large granular lymphocyte leukemia. Germline values: CDR1 LGHNA, CDR2 YNFKEQ. The V and J ends lost 0 bases and 9 bases, in that order; junction bases with no gene match: 10. CDR3 length: 16 residues. Some clones are missing from TCRdb's copy, which holds only in-frame ones; the method was immunoSEQ multiplex PCR. Here the sample spans 30,000 to 40,000 clones, 69% being singletons. This chain connects TRBV4-2 to TRBJ2-2; 7 bases match TRBD2. The specimen sequenced was CD4+ T cells from blood buffy coats. The sequence was collected from a human donor in good health. DNA for the CDR3: TGTGCCAGCAGCCAAGATCTGGCTAGCGGTTCCAGGGAGCTGTTTTTT. Its protein is CASSQDLASGSRELFF.